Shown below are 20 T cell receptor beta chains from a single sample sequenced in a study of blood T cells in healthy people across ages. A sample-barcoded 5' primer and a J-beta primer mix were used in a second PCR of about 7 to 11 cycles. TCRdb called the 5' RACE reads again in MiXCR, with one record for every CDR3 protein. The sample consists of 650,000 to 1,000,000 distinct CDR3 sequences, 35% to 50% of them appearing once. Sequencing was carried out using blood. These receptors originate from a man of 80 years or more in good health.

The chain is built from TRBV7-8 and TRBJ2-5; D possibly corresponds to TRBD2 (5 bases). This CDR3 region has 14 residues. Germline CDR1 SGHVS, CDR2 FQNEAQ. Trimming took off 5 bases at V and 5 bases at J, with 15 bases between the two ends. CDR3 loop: CASSAGDTRETQYF. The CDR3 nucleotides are TGTGCCAGCAGCGCCGGGGATACGAGGGAGACCCAGTACTTC.

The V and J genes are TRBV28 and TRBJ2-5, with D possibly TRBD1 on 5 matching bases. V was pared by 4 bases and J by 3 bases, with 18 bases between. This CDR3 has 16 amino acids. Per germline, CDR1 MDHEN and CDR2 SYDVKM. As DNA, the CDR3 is TGTGCCAGCAGTTGGTACTCGACAGACGGAGAAGAGACCCAGTACTTC. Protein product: CASSWYSTDGEETQYF.

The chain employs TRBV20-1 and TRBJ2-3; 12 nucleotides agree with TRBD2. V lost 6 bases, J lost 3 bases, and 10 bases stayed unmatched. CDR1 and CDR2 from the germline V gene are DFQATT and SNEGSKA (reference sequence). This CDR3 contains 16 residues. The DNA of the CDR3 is TGCAGTGCCCCCCGTCTACTAGCGGGAGGAACAGATACGCAGTATTTT. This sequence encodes CSAPRLLAGGTDTQYF.

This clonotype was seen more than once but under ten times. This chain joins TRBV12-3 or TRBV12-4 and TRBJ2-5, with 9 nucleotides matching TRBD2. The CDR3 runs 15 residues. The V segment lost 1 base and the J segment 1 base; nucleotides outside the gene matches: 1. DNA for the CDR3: TGTGCCAGCAGTTTAGGAGCGGGGGGCCAAGAGACCCAGTACTTC. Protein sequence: CASSLGAGGQETQYF.

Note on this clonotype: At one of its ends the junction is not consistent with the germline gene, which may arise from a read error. The CDR3 DNA sequence: TGTGCCAGCACCTGGACTAGCGGGAACCCCGGGGAGCTGTTTTTT. Encoded protein: CASTWTSGNPGELFF. The chain joins TRBV2 to TRBJ2-2; 12 bases match TRBD2. The germline gives CDR1 SNHLY, CDR2 FYNNEI. The length of the CDR3 is 15 residues.

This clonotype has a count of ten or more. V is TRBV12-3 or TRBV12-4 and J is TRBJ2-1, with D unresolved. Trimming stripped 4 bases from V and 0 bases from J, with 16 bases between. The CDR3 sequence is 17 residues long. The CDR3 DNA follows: TGTGCCAGCAGTTCCCGTTTAGCTCTGAGCTCCTACAATGAGCAGTTCTTC. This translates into CASSSRLALSSYNEQFF.

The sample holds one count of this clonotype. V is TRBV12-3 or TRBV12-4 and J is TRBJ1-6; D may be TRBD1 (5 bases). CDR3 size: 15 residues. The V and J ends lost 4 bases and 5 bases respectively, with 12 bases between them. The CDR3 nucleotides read TGTGCCAGCAGTTCATGGACAAACAATAATTCACCCCTCCACTTT. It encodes CASSSWTNNNSPLHF.

The CDR3 DNA sequence: TGTGCCAGCAGCTACAGGGGCCCTCAAGAGACCCAGTACTTC. Encoded protein: CASSYRGPQETQYF. The chain couples TRBV7-9 to TRBJ2-7; TRBD1 matches at 7 bases. The J call may be in error: the DNA end matches TRBJ2-5 better. The CDR3 spans 14 residues. The germline V gene has CDR1 SEHNR and CDR2 FQNEAQ (reference sequence).

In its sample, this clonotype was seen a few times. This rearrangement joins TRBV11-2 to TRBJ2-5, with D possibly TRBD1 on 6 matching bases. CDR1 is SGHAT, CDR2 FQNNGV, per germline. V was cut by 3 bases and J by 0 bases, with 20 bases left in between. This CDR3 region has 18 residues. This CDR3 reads CASSFRRDTTLYQETQYF. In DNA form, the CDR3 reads TGTGCCAGCAGCTTCCGCCGGGACACAACTCTTTACCAAGAGACCCAGTACTTC.

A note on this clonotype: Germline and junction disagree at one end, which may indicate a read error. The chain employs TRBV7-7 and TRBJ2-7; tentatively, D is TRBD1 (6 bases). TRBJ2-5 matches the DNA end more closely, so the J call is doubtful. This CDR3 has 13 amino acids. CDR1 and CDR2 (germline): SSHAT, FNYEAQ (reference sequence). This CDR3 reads CASSTDRDGTQYF. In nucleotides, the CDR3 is TGTGCTAGCAGCACGGACAGAGATGGGACCCAGTACTTC.

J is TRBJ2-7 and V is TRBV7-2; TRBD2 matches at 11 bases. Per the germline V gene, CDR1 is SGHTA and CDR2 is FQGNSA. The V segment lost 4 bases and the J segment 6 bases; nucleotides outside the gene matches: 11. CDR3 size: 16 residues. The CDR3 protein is CASSSISGGAGGEQYF. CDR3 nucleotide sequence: TGTGCCAGCAGCTCAATTAGCGGGGGGGCCGGGGGCGAGCAGTACTTC.

The CDR3 DNA follows: TGTGCCAGCAGTGAAGTGATTAGCGGCAAGGATACGCAGTATTTT. It yields the protein CASSEVISGKDTQYF. The chain carries TRBV2 and TRBJ2-3, with a possible D match to TRBD2 (6 bases). The CDR3 runs to 15 residues. Germline V gene sequence: CDR1 SNHLY, CDR2 FYNNEI. V lost 1 base, J lost 6 bases, and 14 bases lay in between.

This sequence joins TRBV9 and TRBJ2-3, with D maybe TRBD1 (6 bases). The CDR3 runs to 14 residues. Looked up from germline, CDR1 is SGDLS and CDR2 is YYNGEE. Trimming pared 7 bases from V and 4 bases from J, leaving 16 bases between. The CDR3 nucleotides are TGTGCCAGCGGGGGCATAGGAGAGGCAGATACGCAGTATTTT. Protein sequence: CASGGIGEADTQYF. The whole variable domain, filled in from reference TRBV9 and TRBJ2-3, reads DSGVTQTPKHLITATGQRVTLRCSPRSGDLSVYWYQQSLDQGLQFLIQYYNGEERAKGNILERFSAQQFPDLHSELNLSSLELGDSALYFCASGGIGEADTQYFGPGTRLTVL.

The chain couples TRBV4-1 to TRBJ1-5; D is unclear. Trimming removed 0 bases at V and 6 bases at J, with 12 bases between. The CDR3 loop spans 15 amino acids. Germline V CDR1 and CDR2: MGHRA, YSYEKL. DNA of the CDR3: TGCGCCAGCAGCCAAGAGGCGAGGGTGGTTCAGCCCCAGCATTTT. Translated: CASSQEARVVQPQHF.

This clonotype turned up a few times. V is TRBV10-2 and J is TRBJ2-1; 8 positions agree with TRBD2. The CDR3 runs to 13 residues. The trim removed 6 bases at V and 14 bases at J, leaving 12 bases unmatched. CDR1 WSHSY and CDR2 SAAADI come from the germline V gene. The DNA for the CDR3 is TGCGCCAGCAGGCCCGGGACTAGTTTTAAGGAGTTCTTC. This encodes CASRPGTSFKEFF.

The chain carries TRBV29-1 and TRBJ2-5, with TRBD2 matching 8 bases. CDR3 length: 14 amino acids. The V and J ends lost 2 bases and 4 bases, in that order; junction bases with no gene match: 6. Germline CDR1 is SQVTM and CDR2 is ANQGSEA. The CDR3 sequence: CSVEIAGGLETQYF. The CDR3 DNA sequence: TGCAGCGTTGAAATTGCGGGAGGTTTAGAGACCCAGTACTTC.

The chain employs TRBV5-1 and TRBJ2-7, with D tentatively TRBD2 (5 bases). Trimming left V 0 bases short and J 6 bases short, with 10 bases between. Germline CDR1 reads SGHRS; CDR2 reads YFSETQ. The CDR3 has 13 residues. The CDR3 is CASSLVEGFEQYF. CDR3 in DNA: TGCGCCAGCAGCTTGGTAGAGGGCTTCGAGCAGTACTTC.

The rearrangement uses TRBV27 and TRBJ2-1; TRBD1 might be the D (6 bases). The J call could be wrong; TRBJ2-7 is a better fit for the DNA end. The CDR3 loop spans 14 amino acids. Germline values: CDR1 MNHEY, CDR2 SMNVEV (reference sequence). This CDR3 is CASSNAGTPYEQYF. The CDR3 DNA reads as TGTGCCAGCAGTAACGCCGGGACACCCTACGAGCAGTACTTC.

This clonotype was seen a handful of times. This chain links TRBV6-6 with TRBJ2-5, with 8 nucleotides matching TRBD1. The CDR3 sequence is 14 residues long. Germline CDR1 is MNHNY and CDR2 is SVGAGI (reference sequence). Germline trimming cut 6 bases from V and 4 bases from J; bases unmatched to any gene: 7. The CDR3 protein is CASSRQGSPETQYF. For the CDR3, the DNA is TGTGCCAGCAGCCGACAGGGGAGCCCAGAGACCCAGTACTTC.

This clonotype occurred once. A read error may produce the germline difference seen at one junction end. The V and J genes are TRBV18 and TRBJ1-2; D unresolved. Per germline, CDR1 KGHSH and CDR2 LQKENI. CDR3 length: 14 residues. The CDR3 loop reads CANSPAQQHYGYTF. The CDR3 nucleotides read TGTGCCAACTCACCAGCACAGCAACACTATGGCTACACCTTC.